This T cell receptor beta chain was captured in a study of PD-1 blockade in classical Hodgkin lymphoma. Trimming left V 1 base short and J 3 bases short, with 12 bases between. This CDR3 region has 15 residues. Germline V CDR1 and CDR2: MNHEY, SMNVEV (reference sequence). As regards this clone: Antigen: not known.

Brentuximab vedotin exposure varied among the patients, all of whom had relapsed after autologous stem cell transplantation. Investigators isolated CD4+ T cells from thawed PBMCs through magnetic negative selection. Best responses were complete response, partial response or progressive disease. Findings of the study overall: Complete responders' diversity at baseline resembled that of newly diagnosed patients.

TCRdb's copy holds only in-frame clones and misses some; the assay was immunoSEQ multiplex PCR. This sample carries roughly 8,100 clones, 86% of them seen once, and the ten largest clones take roughly 1.7%. The TCR originated in a human donor with classical Hodgkin lymphoma. The gene calls are TRBV27 and TRBJ1-2; a possible D gene is TRBD1 (6 bases). Sequencing used CD4+ T cells from blood, obtained at baseline. CDR3 sequence (DNA): TGTGCCAGCAGTTTATGGGGGGCCGGGGACTATGGCTACACCTTC. Amino acids: CASSLWGAGDYGYTF.